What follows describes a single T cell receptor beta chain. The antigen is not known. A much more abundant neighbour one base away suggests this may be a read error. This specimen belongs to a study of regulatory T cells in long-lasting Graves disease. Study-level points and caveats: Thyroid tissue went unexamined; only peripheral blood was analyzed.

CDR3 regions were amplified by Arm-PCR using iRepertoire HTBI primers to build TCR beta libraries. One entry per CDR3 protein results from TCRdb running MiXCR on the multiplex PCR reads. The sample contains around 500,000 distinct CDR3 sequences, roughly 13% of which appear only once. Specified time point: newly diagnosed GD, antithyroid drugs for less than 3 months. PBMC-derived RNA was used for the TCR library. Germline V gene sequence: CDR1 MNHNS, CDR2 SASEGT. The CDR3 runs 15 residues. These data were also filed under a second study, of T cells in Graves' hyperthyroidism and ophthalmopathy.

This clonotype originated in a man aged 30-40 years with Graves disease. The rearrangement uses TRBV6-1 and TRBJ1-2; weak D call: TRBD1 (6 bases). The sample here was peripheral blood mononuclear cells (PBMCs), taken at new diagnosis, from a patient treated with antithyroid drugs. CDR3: CASTSGGTEGGGHTF. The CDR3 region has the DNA TGTGCCAGCACCTCGGGAGGTACCGAAGGGGGTGGCCACACCTTC.